This T cell receptor beta chain emerged from a study of patients and donors after allogeneic stem cell transplantation. This clonotype showed up just a few times. V gave up 0 bases and J gave up 2 bases; unmatched junction bases: 3. CDR1 LNHNV and CDR2 YYDKDF come from the germline V gene (reference sequence). The CDR3 is made up of 15 amino acids. TCRdb reprocessed the RT-PCR reads via MiXCR and lists one record per CDR3 protein. The sample yields roughly 140,000 distinct CDR3 sequences, about two fifths seen once. This receptor was identified in a human donor who was either an allogeneic HSCT recipient or a stem cell or donor lymphocyte infusion donor (not recorded which). It is not recorded whose cells these are; they may come from a transplant donor. This chain links TRBV15 with TRBJ2-5, with 7 nucleotides matching TRBD1. The sequencing sample was made of blood, either unsorted or a sorted T cell fraction (not recorded which). CDR3 amino acids: CATSRDPGQQETQYF. In nucleotides, the CDR3 is TGTGCCACCAGCAGAGATCCGGGACAGCAAGAGACCCAGTACTTC.